This T cell receptor (beta chain) was obtained from a study of T cells after posttransplantation cyclophosphamide. The related graft donor's blood sample was taken on the day of bone marrow donation. Whole-study results and caveats: Recipient CMV seropositivity and CMV reactivation strongly tracked TRB clonality. Skin or GI-infiltrating T cells shared few TRB sequences with blood. Donor-recipient repertoire similarity was low at 1-2 months, rising over year one.

Sequencing used immunoSEQ multiplex PCR; TCRdb keeps in-frame clones, though not all of them. The sample holds tens of thousands of clones, and no clone turns up only once. Trimming cost V 5 bases and J 6 bases; bases outside gene matches: 9. This CDR3 contains 15 residues. Germline CDR1 LNHDA, CDR2 SQIVND (reference sequence). This clone appeared many times. Its target is unknown. This chain uses TRBV19 with TRBJ2-1, with 8 nucleotides matching TRBD2. This receptor was obtained from a woman between 45 and 60 years old in good health and a related stem cell transplant donor. The sequencing sample was made of PBMCs. In DNA form, the CDR3 reads TGTGCCAGTAGTCCACTAGCGGAGTGGGGCAATGAGCAGTTCTTC. Translation gives CASSPLAEWGNEQFF.